These 20 T cell receptor beta chains originate from one sample sequenced in a study of T cell responses to AZD1222 COVID-19 vaccine. Sequenced by immunoSEQ multiplex PCR; TCRdb stores in-frame clones only, minus some. The table records about 180,000 clones, 94% of them present only once. The sample here was peripheral blood, taken 28 days after the second AZD1222 dose. These receptors all stem from an adult who received the AZD1222 COVID-19 vaccine.

The chain couples TRBV19 to TRBJ1-1; D is possibly TRBD1 (5 bases). There are 13 residues in the CDR3. The V gene lost 4 bases and the J gene lost 0 bases, with 6 bases spanning the gap. CDR1 is LNHDA and CDR2 is SQIVND in the germline V gene (reference sequence). CDR3 amino acids: CASSTTVNTEAFF. CDR3 DNA: TGTGCCAGTAGTACGACAGTGAACACTGAAGCTTTCTTT.

The chain uses TRBV11-2 and TRBJ1-1; possible D gene TRBD1, 6 bases. The CDR3 spans 16 residues. V was clipped by 5 bases and J by 3 bases, with 19 bases between them. Germline V CDR1 and CDR2: SGHAT, FQNNGV. This chain's CDR3 is CASSPRGDGFDTEAFF. CDR3 nucleotide sequence: TGTGCCAGCAGCCCGAGGGGGGACGGGTTTGACACTGAAGCTTTCTTT.

V and J are TRBV28 and TRBJ1-3; 7 nucleotides align to TRBD1. J lost 4 bases, V lost 7 bases, and 10 bases had no gene match. The germline CDR1 and CDR2 sequences are MDHEN and SYDVKM. The CDR3 runs 15 residues. The CDR3 sequence is CASNPTGPGGNTIYF. The CDR3, as DNA: TGTGCCAGCAATCCGACAGGGCCAGGCGGAAACACCATATATTTT.

With regard to this clone: This sample also contains other DNA sequences that code for the same CDR3. The J gene is TRBJ1-1, the V gene TRBV5-6; maybe TRBD1 (6 bases). This CDR3 region has 14 residues. Germline V gives CDR1 SGHDT, CDR2 YYEEEE. Trimming stripped 1 base from V and 3 bases from J, with 10 bases between. CDR3 DNA sequence: TGTGCCAGCAGCTTGCGGGGGCGGGACACTGAAGCTTTCTTT. Its protein is CASSLRGRDTEAFF.

The chain recombines TRBV24-1 with TRBJ2-2, with 8 bases matching TRBD1. V shed 4 bases, J shed 5 bases, and the junction held 5 bases outside the gene matches. This CDR3 contains 15 residues. Germline V gene data show CDR1 as KGHDR and CDR2 as SFDVKD. The CDR3 DNA sequence: TGTGCCACCAGTGACCAAAGGACAGGGACCGGGGAGCTGTTTTTT. Translated: CATSDQRTGTGELFF.

The chain is built from TRBV6-5 and TRBJ1-2, with D possibly matching TRBD1 (6 bases). Trimming removed 0 bases from V and 6 bases from J, with 14 bases in between. This CDR3 contains 15 residues. Germline lookup yields CDR1 MNHEY and CDR2 SVGAGI. Here the CDR3 DNA reads TGTGCCAGCAGTTACTCCCCGAGGGGGTTAGATGGCTACACCTTC. Translating it yields CASSYSPRGLDGYTF.

This clone was detected once. The chain joins TRBV5-1 to TRBJ2-7; D unclear. The CDR3 is 12 amino acids. From germline, CDR1 is SGHRS and CDR2 YFSETQ. Trimming cost V 4 bases and J 2 bases, with 7 bases left between them. The CDR3, as DNA: TGCGCCAGCAGCCAAACCACCTACGAGCAGTACTTC. Translating gives CASSQTTYEQYF.

The CDR3 protein is CARRPPGTGPNTEAFF. The CDR3 DNA reads as TGCGCCCGCCGTCCCCCGGGGACGGGCCCCAACACTGAAGCTTTCTTT. This chain joins TRBV23-1 and TRBJ1-1, with a tentative D call TRBD1 (5 bases). TRBV23-1 is an ORF for which the function is uncertain. The CDR3 extends over 16 amino acids. V was cut by 11 bases and J by 2 bases, with 24 bases left in between.

This clone was recorded once. V is TRBV6-5 and J is TRBJ1-5; D is undetermined. V was shortened by 0 bases and J by 8 bases, with 11 bases between the two germline ends. This CDR3 region has 14 residues. The germline V gene encodes CDR1 MNHEY and CDR2 SVGAGI. The CDR3 DNA follows: TGTGCCAGCAGTTACTCCAACAACGCGGAGCCCCAGCATTTT. Residues: CASSYSNNAEPQHF.

This rearrangement joins TRBV14 to TRBJ1-2; weak D call: TRBD1 (5 bases). V was trimmed by 0 bases and J by 10 bases, leaving 15 bases between them. Germline CDR1 and CDR2: SGHDN and FVKESK. This CDR3 has 14 residues. CDR3 sequence (DNA): TGTGCCAGCAGCCAAGATGCAGGGATTCTTGTCTACACCTTC. Its translation is CASSQDAGILVYTF.

The chain links TRBV27 to TRBJ1-5; perhaps TRBD1 as D (5 bases). The V gene lost 3 bases and the J gene lost 6 bases, with 15 bases spanning the gap. CDR3 length: 15 amino acids. Germline V gene lookup returns CDR1 MNHEY and CDR2 SMNVEV (reference sequence). This CDR3 is CASSFPLPGSQPQHF. In DNA, the CDR3 is TGTGCCAGCAGTTTCCCCCTCCCAGGGTCTCAGCCCCAGCATTTT.

The rearrangement joins TRBV11-3 to TRBJ1-6; tentative D call: TRBD1 (6 bases). This CDR3 has 15 residues. Trimming took 5 bases from V and 8 from J, leaving 16 bases between them. Germline V gene data show CDR1 as SGHNT and CDR2 as YENEEA. The CDR3 here is CASSTVGGRDSPLHF. As DNA, the CDR3 is TGTGCCAGCAGCACTGTTGGGGGCAGGGATTCACCCCTCCACTTT.

V and J are TRBV27 and TRBJ2-7; no reliable D call. CDR3 length: 12 residues. Per the germline V gene, CDR1 is MNHEY and CDR2 is SMNVEV (reference sequence). In nucleotides, the CDR3 is TGTGCTACTTTCTCTACCTCCTACGAGCAGTACTTC. Translating gives CATFSTSYEQYF.

The chain joins TRBV6-2 or TRBV6-3 to TRBJ2-1, with TRBD2 as a possible D gene (6 bases). Germline lookup yields CDR1 MNHEY and CDR2 SVGEGT. Trimming pared 2 bases from V and 3 bases from J, leaving 8 bases between. The CDR3 is 14 amino acids. For the CDR3, the DNA is TGTGCCAGCAGTTACCGACTAGGCTACAATGAGCAGTTCTTC. It translates to CASSYRLGYNEQFF.

This chain uses TRBV30 with TRBJ1-3; D may be TRBD1 (6 bases). The CDR3 is 15 residues long. Germline V gives CDR1 GTSNPN, CDR2 SVGIG (reference sequence). V was pared by 0 bases and J by 3 bases, with 12 bases between. The CDR3 region is CAWSVLQGVGNTIYF. DNA of the CDR3: TGTGCCTGGAGTGTACTACAGGGAGTTGGAAACACCATATATTTT.

This chain joins TRBV25-1 and TRBJ1-2, with D uncertain. The CDR3 has 15 residues. The V gene lost 1 base and the J gene lost 6 bases, with 15 bases spanning the gap. Germline-derived CDR1 and CDR2 are MGHDK and SYGVNS. CDR3 nucleotide sequence: TGTGCCAGCAGTGAATCTCTGTCGGCAGAGAATGGCTACACCTTC. Residues: CASSESLSAENGYTF.

The rearrangement links TRBV6-6 to TRBJ1-2; weak D call: TRBD1 (6 bases). The CDR3 contains 13 residues. Germline CDR1 MNHNY, CDR2 SVGAGI (reference sequence). V lost 2 bases, J lost 6 bases, and 10 bases lay in between. CDR3 nucleotide sequence: TGTGCCAGCAGTTACGGGGGGCATGATGGCTACACCTTC. Translating it yields CASSYGGHDGYTF.

This rearrangement joins TRBV7-9 to TRBJ1-5; D is undetermined. V was shortened by 5 bases and J by 3 bases, with 5 bases between the two germline ends. This CDR3 spans 12 amino acids. The germline gives CDR1 SEHNR, CDR2 FQNEAQ (reference sequence). Written as DNA, the CDR3 is TGTGCCAGCAGCCACAACAATCAGCCCCAGCATTTT. Protein: CASSHNNQPQHF.

The rearrangement uses TRBV29-1 and TRBJ2-1, with D perhaps TRBD1 (6 bases). Trimming left V 4 bases short and J 7 bases short, with 14 bases between. Germline V gene data show CDR1 as SQVTM and CDR2 as ANQGSEA. This CDR3 spans 13 amino acids. The DNA of the CDR3 is TGCAGCGTTGTACCAGGGGACCTTAATGAGCAGTTCTTC. Translated: CSVVPGDLNEQFF.

The rearrangement joins TRBV9 to TRBJ2-1, with D uncertain. The CDR3 loop spans 14 amino acids. The germline V gene encodes CDR1 SGDLS and CDR2 YYNGEE. Trimming shortened V by 0 bases and J by 4 bases, and 8 bases separated the two germline ends. The CDR3 loop reads CASSVAGRYNEQFF. In DNA form, the CDR3 reads TGTGCCAGCAGCGTAGCAGGCAGATACAATGAGCAGTTCTTC.